A selection of T cell receptor beta chains follows, all from one sample in a study of blood T cell repertoires in COVID-19. Assay: immunoSEQ multiplex PCR; the TCRdb copy retains only in-frame clones and omits some. Seen here are around 250,000 clones, more than 80% observed once, and the top ten hold around 0.87%. The sequencing sample was made of PBMCs or T cells enriched from blood (not recorded which). The receptors derive from a man aged 50 to 60 who had been exposed to COVID-19. Both conserved end residues are part of each CDR3. Fields, in order: clone size, CDR3 length, V gene, J gene, D gene, CDR3 DNA, CDR3 protein. The D gene is left open where the match is weak. Rows may omit the clone size; those that give it use once, few, many or a size class.

.	14	TRBV7-2	TRBJ1-5	TRBD1	TGTGCCAGCAGCAGACGACAGGGGTTCCTCCCCCAGCATTTT	CASSRRQGFLPQHF
.	17	TRBV5-1	TRBJ1-1	TRBD1	TGCGCCAGCAGCTCCTCCGGGACAGGGGGCGTCCTTACTGAAGCTTTCTTT	CASSSSGTGGVLTEAFF
.	14	TRBV6-5	TRBJ1-1	.	TGTGCCAGCAGCCCCTTCGGGGGAGGCACTGAAGCTTTCTTT	CASSPFGGGTEAFF
.	15	TRBV5-6	TRBJ2-6	.	TGTGCCAGCAGCATGACATTCTCTGGGGCCAATGTCCTGACTTTC	CASSMTFSGANVLTF
.	19	TRBV7-6	TRBJ2-2	TRBD2	TGTGCCAGCAGCTTAGTAATTAGCGGGAGGGGATCGGACACCGGGGAGCTGTTTTTT	CASSLVISGRGSDTGELFF
.	16	TRBV5-6	TRBJ2-4	.	TGTGCCAGCCTGAGGGCCACAGCACTAGCCAAAAACATTCAGTACTTC	CASLRATALAKNIQYF
few	17	TRBV11-3	TRBJ2-1	TRBD2	TGTGCCAGCACCCTGGTAGGACTAGCGGCCTCCTACAATGAGCAGTTCTTC	CASTLVGLAASYNEQFF
once	13	TRBV2	TRBJ1-1	.	TGTGCCAGCCGGGTTTCTGGCGGCACTGAAGCTTTCTTT	CASRVSGGTEAFF
.	15	TRBV30	TRBJ1-4	.	TGTGCCTGGAGTGTACTCGGGCGCGGGAATGAAAAACTGTTTTTT	CAWSVLGRGNEKLFF
.	14	TRBV18	TRBJ1-2	TRBD1	TGTGCCAGCTCACCGGGACAGGGTACCCGAGGCTACACCTTC	CASSPGQGTRGYTF
.	14	TRBV4-1	TRBJ1-4	.	TGCGCCAGCAGCCTGTACAGAAACAATGAAAAACTGTTTTTT	CASSLYRNNEKLFF
.	18	TRBV7-8	TRBJ2-3	TRBD2	TGTGCCAGCACCGGGACTAGCGGGAGTATCTTTAGGTCAGATACGCAGTATTTT	CASTGTSGSIFRSDTQYF
.	16	TRBV9	TRBJ2-3	.	TGTGCCAGCAGCCCAAACTTTAAAATCGGGGCAGATACGCAGTATTTT	CASSPNFKIGADTQYF
.	16	TRBV10-2	TRBJ2-5	TRBD2	TGCGCCAGCAGCGACCCTAGCGGGGTGGGGCTAGAGACCCAGTACTTC	CASSDPSGVGLETQYF
.	14	TRBV25-1	TRBJ1-6	.	TGTGCCAGCGGCTCATCCGACACTTATTCACCCCTCCACTTT	CASGSSDTYSPLHF
.	15	TRBV7-3	TRBJ2-1	TRBD2	TGTGCCAGCAGCCAGGGACTAGCGGGGGTGGAGGAGCAGTTCTTC	CASSQGLAGVEEQFF
.	16	TRBV6-1	TRBJ1-5	TRBD1	TGTGCCAGCAGTGATCCGGGACAGGGGGGGACTCAGCCCCAGCATTTT	CASSDPGQGGTQPQHF